This note documents a single T cell receptor beta chain sequence. Assay used: immunoSEQ multiplex PCR; TCRdb lists only in-frame clones, some missing. Of roughly 190,000 clones in the sample, roughly 86% were seen once. These data are taken from a study of blood T cell repertoires in COVID-19. V was cut by 10 bases and J by 8 bases, with 17 bases left in between. The germline CDR1 and CDR2 sequences are MRHNA and SNTAGT. The CDR3 is made up of 12 amino acids. This receptor was taken from a woman older than 75 in a cohort sampled during active or convalescent COVID-19. The rearrangement uses TRBV6-4 and TRBJ1-2; TRBD1 is a possible D gene (5 bases). The sequencing input was peripheral blood. The CDR3 spells CAILRGGGGYTF. The CDR3, as DNA: TGTGCCATCCTGAGGGGAGGAGGGGGCTACACCTTC.